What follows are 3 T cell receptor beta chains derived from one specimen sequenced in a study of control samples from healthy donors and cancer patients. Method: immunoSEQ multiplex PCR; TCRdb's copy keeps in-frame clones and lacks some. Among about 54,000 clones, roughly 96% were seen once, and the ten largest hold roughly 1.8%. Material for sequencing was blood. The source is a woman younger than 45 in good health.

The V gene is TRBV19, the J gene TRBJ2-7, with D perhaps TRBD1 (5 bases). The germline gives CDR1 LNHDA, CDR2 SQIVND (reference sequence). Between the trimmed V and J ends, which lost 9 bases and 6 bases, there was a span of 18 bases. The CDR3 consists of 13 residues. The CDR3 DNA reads TGTGCCAGCAGAGACAGCCTCACAGGCGAGCAGTACTTC. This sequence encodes CASRDSLTGEQYF.

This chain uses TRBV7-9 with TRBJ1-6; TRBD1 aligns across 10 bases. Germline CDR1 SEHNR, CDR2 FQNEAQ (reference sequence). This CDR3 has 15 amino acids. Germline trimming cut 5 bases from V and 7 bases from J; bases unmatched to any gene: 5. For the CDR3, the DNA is TGTGCCAGCAGCAGCCTGACAGGGGGCAATTCACCCCTCCACTTT. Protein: CASSSLTGGNSPLHF.

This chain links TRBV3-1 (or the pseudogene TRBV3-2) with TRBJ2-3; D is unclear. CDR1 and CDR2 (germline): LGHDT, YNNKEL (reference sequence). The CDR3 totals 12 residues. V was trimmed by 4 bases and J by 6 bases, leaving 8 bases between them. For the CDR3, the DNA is TGTGCCAGCAGCCGTCGCCCGGATACGCAGTATTTT. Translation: CASSRRPDTQYF.